Listed below are T cell receptor beta chains from one sample, sequenced in a study of shared clonotypes between healthy human individuals. Sequenced by immunoSEQ multiplex PCR; TCRdb stores in-frame clones only, minus some. This sample has a few million clones; around 93% occur once, and the top ten carry about 1.7%. Sequencing used naive CD8+ T cells from PBMCs. Receptors were obtained from a man between 18 and 29 years old in good health. Some clones in this sample may be carry-over from other donors' samples. Each CDR3 is given with its conserved first and last residue. D genes are given only for firm matches. Clone size is given for some rows only: seen once, a few or many times, or a class if the clone is expanded.

TGTGCCAGCAGACCCAGGGAAGAGACCCAGTACTTC | CASRPREETQYF | TRBJ2-5 | TRBV11-2 | - | -
TGTGCCAGCAGCTTAGTCGCAGCTATTCCCTCCTACGAGCAGTACTTC | CASSLVAAIPSYEQYF | TRBJ2-7 | TRBV7-9 | - | -
TGTGCCAGCTCACCAGATCGTCAGGGGCATGAGCAGTTCTTC | CASSPDRQGHEQFF | TRBJ2-1 | TRBV18 | - | -
TGTGCCAGCAGTTATGAAACCGGGACCCTCACCTACAATGAGCAGTTCTTC | CASSYETGTLTYNEQFF | TRBJ2-1 | TRBV28 | - | -
TGTGCCAGCAGTTGGGTTAGTGGACAGGGGATCAGTCACTATGGCTACACCTTC | CASSWVSGQGISHYGYTF | TRBJ1-2 | TRBV27 | - | TRBD1
TGTGCCAGCAGCGTCTACGGGAGGGATGTCGATGAGCAGTTCTTC | CASSVYGRDVDEQFF | TRBJ2-1 | TRBV9 | - | TRBD2
TGTGCCAGCAGTTTGGGGACAGCCAGCAATCAGCCCCAGCATTTT | CASSLGTASNQPQHF | TRBJ1-5 | TRBV28 | - | TRBD1
TGTGCCAGCAGCTTAACGGGGAGCACCGGGGAGCTGTTTTTT | CASSLTGSTGELFF | TRBJ2-2 | TRBV7-3 | - | -
TGCGCCAGCAGCTTCGGGGGTGAGGGAACCGGGGAGCTGTTTTTT | CASSFGGEGTGELFF | TRBJ2-2 | TRBV5-1 | - | -
TGCGCCAGCACTCCCAGGGGGTTGAGCTATGGCTACACCTTC | CASTPRGLSYGYTF | TRBJ1-2 | TRBV4-1 | - | TRBD1
TGCAGCGTTGACTCGGGCCCCGCGGATACGCAGTATTTT | CSVDSGPADTQYF | TRBJ2-3 | TRBV29-1 | - | -
TGTGCCAGCAGCCCGACAGTTTTAGTCTCTGGAAACACCATATATTTT | CASSPTVLVSGNTIYF | TRBJ1-3 | TRBV28 | - | -
TGTGCCAGCAGCTTTTTGCCCGGGACTAGCGGCACCTACGAGCAGTACTTC | CASSFLPGTSGTYEQYF | TRBJ2-7 | TRBV13 | - | TRBD2
TGTGCCAGCAGCGTAGTTGGAACGGGAGGACCCACAGATACGCAGTATTTT | CASSVVGTGGPTDTQYF | TRBJ2-3 | TRBV9 | - | TRBD2
TGTGCCACCAGCAGAGAATGGGGGCTGGGGACGGGGAACGAGCAGTACTTC | CATSREWGLGTGNEQYF | TRBJ2-7 | TRBV15 | - | -
TGCGCCAGCAGCCAAGGGGTGAGAGAGACCCAGTACTTC | CASSQGVRETQYF | TRBJ2-5 | TRBV4-1 | - | -
TGTGCCAGCAGCTTAGTATTTGGCGGCCTAGAGACCCAGTACTTC | CASSLVFGGLETQYF | TRBJ2-5 | TRBV11-1 | - | -
TGTGCCAGCAGATTCTCGGGAGCGTACCAAGAGACCCAGTACTTC | CASRFSGAYQETQYF | TRBJ2-5 | TRBV2 | - | -
TGTGCCAGCAGCCCCCGACAGGGCTATGGCTACACCTTC | CASSPRQGYGYTF | TRBJ1-2 | TRBV9 | - | TRBD1
TGTGCCAGCAGCTGGGCCGGACAGAGAAACTATGGCTACACCTTC | CASSWAGQRNYGYTF | TRBJ1-2 | TRBV13 | - | -
TGTGCCAGCAGCCAAGGAGGAGGGGCGCGTCAGCCCCAGCATTTT | CASSQGGGARQPQHF | TRBJ1-5 | TRBV14 | - | -
TGCGCCAGCAGCCCGAACCAGGGCGGGAACACTGAAGCTTTCTTT | CASSPNQGGNTEAFF | TRBJ1-1 | TRBV4-1 | - | -
TGTGCCAGCAGTCATTTCGCTGGGGCCAACGTCCTGACTTTC | CASSHFAGANVLTF | TRBJ2-6 | TRBV6-5 | - | -
TGTGCCAGCAGCGTCTCCAGAAGCTCTGGAAACACCATATATTTT | CASSVSRSSGNTIYF | TRBJ1-3 | TRBV9 | - | -
TGTGCCAGCAGCTTAGCGGGGACTAGTATGTACGAGCAGTACTTC | CASSLAGTSMYEQYF | TRBJ2-7 | TRBV7-9 | - | TRBD2
TGTGCCAGCAGCCCCGCGGCGGGTAGCAATCAGCCCCAGCATTTT | CASSPAAGSNQPQHF | TRBJ1-5 | TRBV6-1 | - | -
TGTGCCACCGGGACAGGGGCTTCCTATAGCAATCAGCCCCAGCATTTT | CATGTGASYSNQPQHF | TRBJ1-5 | TRBV15 | - | TRBD1
TGTGCCAGCAGCATCCCCCCGGGACAGTACTATGGCTACACCTTC | CASSIPPGQYYGYTF | TRBJ1-2 | TRBV7-2 | - | TRBD1
TGTGCCAGTAGTATCGCGGACAGGGGGAAAGAGACCCAGTACTTC | CASSIADRGKETQYF | TRBJ2-5 | TRBV19 | - | TRBD1
TGTGCCAGCAGCCAAAACCGACAGGGGGCGGTTGGCTACACCTTC | CASSQNRQGAVGYTF | TRBJ1-2 | TRBV14 | - | TRBD1
TGTGCCAGCAGTCTGAACCCCCTCGGACAGCGAGAGGGGCTCTACGAGCAGTACTTC | CASSLNPLGQREGLYEQYF | TRBJ2-7 | TRBV27 | - | -
TGTGCCAGCACATTGTTGGGGACTAGAGCACCCTACGAGCAGTACTTC | CASTLLGTRAPYEQYF | TRBJ2-7 | TRBV27 | once | TRBD2
TGTGCCAGCAGCCTCAATTCTCGGACAGGGGGCGCCTATGGCTACACCTTC | CASSLNSRTGGAYGYTF | TRBJ1-2 | TRBV9 | - | TRBD1
TGCAGCGTTGTTCCCGGACACCCTGGGAACGAGCAGTACTTC | CSVVPGHPGNEQYF | TRBJ2-7 | TRBV29-1 | - | -
TGTGCCAGCAGTTCCCAGTCCACGCCCTCCTGGGAGACCCAGTACTTC | CASSSQSTPSWETQYF | TRBJ2-5 | TRBV27 | - | -
TGTGCCAGTTGGGACGGACTCTACGAGCAGTACTTC | CASWDGLYEQYF | TRBJ2-7 | TRBV19 | - | -
TGTGCCAGCAGTGAGGAGTTCTACGAGCAGTACTTC | CASSEEFYEQYF | TRBJ2-7 | TRBV2 | - | -
TGCGCCAGCAGTGAAGGGGCCTCCTACGAGCAGTACTTC | CASSEGASYEQYF | TRBJ2-7 | TRBV10-2 | - | -
TGTGCCAGCAGTACCCGGACAGGGCTTGGGGGGACCCAGTACTTC | CASSTRTGLGGTQYF | TRBJ2-5 | TRBV6-5 | - | TRBD1
TGTGCCAGTAGTTTTTGGATAGGGGCCTACGAGCAGTACTTC | CASSFWIGAYEQYF | TRBJ2-7 | TRBV19 | once | -
TGTGCCAGCAGCCGGGGACCGGGGTATGGGCAGCCCCAGCATTTT | CASSRGPGYGQPQHF | TRBJ1-5 | TRBV5-8 | - | -